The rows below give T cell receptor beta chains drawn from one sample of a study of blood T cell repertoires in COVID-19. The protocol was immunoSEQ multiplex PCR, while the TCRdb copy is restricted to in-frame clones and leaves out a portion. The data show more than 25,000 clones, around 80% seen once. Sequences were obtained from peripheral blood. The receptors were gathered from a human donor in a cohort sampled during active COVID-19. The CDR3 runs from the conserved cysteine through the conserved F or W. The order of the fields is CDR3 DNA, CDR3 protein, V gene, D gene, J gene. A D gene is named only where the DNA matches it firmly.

cdr3_nt: TGTGCCAGTAGTTATGGCAGGGCCACGGGCTACACCTTC
cdr3_aa: CASSYGRATGYTF
v_call: TRBV19
d_call: -
j_call: TRBJ1-2

cdr3_nt: TGTGCCAGCAGCTTCGGGGTCCTCTCTGGAAACACCATATATTTT
cdr3_aa: CASSFGVLSGNTIYF
v_call: TRBV5-8
d_call: -
j_call: TRBJ1-3

cdr3_nt: TGTGCCAGCAGTCCTGTGGGGGGGGCCGGGGAGCTGTTTTTT
cdr3_aa: CASSPVGGAGELFF
v_call: TRBV6-5
d_call: TRBD2
j_call: TRBJ2-2

cdr3_nt: TGCGCCAGCAGCTTGGACGGCTCCTACGAGCAGTACTTC
cdr3_aa: CASSLDGSYEQYF
v_call: TRBV5-1
d_call: -
j_call: TRBJ2-7

cdr3_nt: TGCGCCAGCAGCCAAGGGGGAGCGAGACAGGTCAATGAAAAACTGTTTTTT
cdr3_aa: CASSQGGARQVNEKLFF
v_call: TRBV4-1
d_call: -
j_call: TRBJ1-4

cdr3_nt: TGTGCTAGTGGTCGAGCTAGCCGGGGCACAGATACGCAGTATTTT
cdr3_aa: CASGRASRGTDTQYF
v_call: TRBV12-5
d_call: -
j_call: TRBJ2-3

cdr3_nt: TGTGCCATCAGTGAGAGGACTGACCCCCGCGAGCAGTACTTC
cdr3_aa: CAISERTDPREQYF
v_call: TRBV10-3
d_call: -
j_call: TRBJ2-7

cdr3_nt: TGTGCCAGCAGCGTCGCGGACAGAATCTCTGGTGGGGCCAACGTCCTGACTTTC
cdr3_aa: CASSVADRISGGANVLTF
v_call: TRBV9
d_call: -
j_call: TRBJ2-6

cdr3_nt: TGCGCCAGCAGCTTGGCTGCGACAGGGGTGGGAGGCTACACCTTC
cdr3_aa: CASSLAATGVGGYTF
v_call: TRBV5-1
d_call: TRBD1
j_call: TRBJ1-2

cdr3_nt: TGTGCCAGCATGGGACAGTTTACCGGGGAGCTGTTTTTT
cdr3_aa: CASMGQFTGELFF
v_call: TRBV5-6
d_call: TRBD1
j_call: TRBJ2-2

cdr3_nt: TGCGCCAGCAGCTTGGGCGGCCTTAGCCGTTTAATGCTCGGGGAGCTGTTTTTT
cdr3_aa: CASSLGGLSRLMLGELFF
v_call: TRBV5-1
d_call: -
j_call: TRBJ2-2

cdr3_nt: TGTGCCAGCAGGCCGGGTGGGGGCGCCTATGGCTACACCTTC
cdr3_aa: CASRPGGGAYGYTF
v_call: TRBV6-6
d_call: -
j_call: TRBJ1-2

cdr3_nt: TGTGCCATCAGTGGACAGGGGGACACAGATACGCAGTATTTT
cdr3_aa: CAISGQGDTDTQYF
v_call: TRBV10-3
d_call: TRBD1
j_call: TRBJ2-3

cdr3_nt: TGTGCCAGCTCACCACCTGCAGGCAGCTCCTACGAGCAGTACTTC
cdr3_aa: CASSPPAGSSYEQYF
v_call: TRBV18
d_call: -
j_call: TRBJ2-7